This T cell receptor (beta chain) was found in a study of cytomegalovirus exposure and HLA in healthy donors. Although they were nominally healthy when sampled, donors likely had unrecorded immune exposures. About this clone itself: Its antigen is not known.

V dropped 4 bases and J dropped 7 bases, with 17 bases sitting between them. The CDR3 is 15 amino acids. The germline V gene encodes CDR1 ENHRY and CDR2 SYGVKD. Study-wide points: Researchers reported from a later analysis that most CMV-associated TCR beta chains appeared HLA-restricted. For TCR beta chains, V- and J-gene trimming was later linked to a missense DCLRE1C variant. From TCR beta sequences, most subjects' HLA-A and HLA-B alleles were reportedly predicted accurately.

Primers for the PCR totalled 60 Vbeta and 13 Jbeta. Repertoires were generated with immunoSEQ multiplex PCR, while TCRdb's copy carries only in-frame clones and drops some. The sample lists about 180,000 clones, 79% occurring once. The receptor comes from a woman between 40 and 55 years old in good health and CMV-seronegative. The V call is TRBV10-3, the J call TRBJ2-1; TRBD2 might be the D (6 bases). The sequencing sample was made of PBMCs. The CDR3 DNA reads TGTGCCATCAGTGGTCGATCGGGAGCCGCAAATGAGCAGTTCTTC. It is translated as CAISGRSGAANEQFF.